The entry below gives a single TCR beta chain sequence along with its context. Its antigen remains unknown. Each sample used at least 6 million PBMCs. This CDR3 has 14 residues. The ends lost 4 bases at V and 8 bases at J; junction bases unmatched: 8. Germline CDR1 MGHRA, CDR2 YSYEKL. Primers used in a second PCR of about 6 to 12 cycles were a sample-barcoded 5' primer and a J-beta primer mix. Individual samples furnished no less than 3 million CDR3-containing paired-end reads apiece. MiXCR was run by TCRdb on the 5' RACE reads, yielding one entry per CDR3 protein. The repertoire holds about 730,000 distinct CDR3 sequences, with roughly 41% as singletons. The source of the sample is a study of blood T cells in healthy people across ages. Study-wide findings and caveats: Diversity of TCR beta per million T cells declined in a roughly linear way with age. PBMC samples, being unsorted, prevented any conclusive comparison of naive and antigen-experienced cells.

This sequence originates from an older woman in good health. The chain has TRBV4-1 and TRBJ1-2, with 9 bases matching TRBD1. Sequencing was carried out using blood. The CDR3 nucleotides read TGCGCCAGCAGCCGCAGGACAGGGGAGAAGGGCTACACCTTC. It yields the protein CASSRRTGEKGYTF.